The source of this T cell receptor (beta chain) is a study of blood T cell repertoires in COVID-19. Overall study context: Acute and convalescent COVID-19 specimens originated in the United States, Italy and Spain. PBMCs, B-cell-depleted T cells, or T cells were the source of the cDNA or gDNA that made up the material.

Seattle researchers signed up patients amid active infection and tracked them longitudinally. This CDR3 is built from 15 residues. The V end was cut by 0 bases, the J end by 5 bases, with 11 bases between. Germline-derived CDR1 and CDR2 are MNHEY and SMNVEV (reference sequence). Original data processing: Amplification from reference gene primers served as the basis for estimated nucleated cell counts. The assay was immunoSEQ multiplex PCR, and TCRdb's table has in-frame clones only and misses some. The V and J calls and the clone size are those of that table, but D and trimming were determined from the DNA. The sample lists 50,000 to 75,000 clones; about 80% were seen once.

The specimen sequenced was peripheral blood. This chain links TRBV27 with TRBJ2-4; maybe TRBD2 (7 bases). The clonotype was recovered from a man between 60 and 75 years old with COVID-19, enrolled during active disease. This chain's CDR3 is CASSLSPGGENIQYF. The DNA for the CDR3 is TGTGCCAGCAGTTTATCGCCGGGGGGCGAAAACATTCAGTACTTC.